Detailed here is one T cell receptor beta chain. The data derive from a study of blood T cell repertoires in COVID-19. Study at large: T cells, B-cell-depleted T cells, or PBMCs provided the cDNA or gDNA that served as material.

Produced via immunoSEQ multiplex PCR; TCRdb's table is partial and in-frame only. The data hold about 68,000 clones, with about nine tenths observed a single time. The clonotype was recovered from a man in his fifties or sixties with COVID-19, enrolled during active disease. The sample taken for sequencing was peripheral blood.

The DNA for the CDR3 is TGTGCCAGCAGCGAACGGGGCTCTGGAAACACCATATATTTT. It encodes CASSERGSGNTIYF. This sequence joins TRBV7-9 and TRBJ1-3; D unresolved. Germline CDR1 is SEHNR and CDR2 is FQNEAQ (reference sequence). The CDR3 has 14 residues. Trimming left V 5 bases short and J 0 bases short, with 8 bases between.